These T cell receptor beta chains were read from a single sample in a study of response to subunit inactivated influenza vaccine. Via MiXCR, TCRdb re-called the RT-PCR reads, giving one row per CDR3 protein. This sample carries about 300,000 distinct CDR3 sequences, around a fifth of them seen once, and the ten largest clones take approximately 10%. The sample here was PBMCs from blood, taken about 19 months after vaccination. The receptors originated from a man between 50 and 75 years old who received an inactivated influenza vaccine. Both conserved end residues are part of each CDR3. The D gene is left open where the match is weak. The listing skips clone size in some rows; elsewhere it reads once, few, many or a size class.

V gene	D gene	J gene	clone size	CDR3 DNA	CDR3 protein
TRBV20-1	.	TRBJ2-7	once	TGCAGTGCCCCCGGCCCTGGGTACGAGCAGTACTTC	CSAPGPGYEQYF
TRBV2	.	TRBJ2-2	.	TGTGCCAGCAGTGTGGGGCTCACCGGGGAGCTGTTTTTT	CASSVGLTGELFF
TRBV27	TRBD1	TRBJ2-1	many	TGTGCCAGCAGTTCCTCGACAGGGTCCTACAATGAGCAGTTCTTC	CASSSSTGSYNEQFF
TRBV5-1	.	TRBJ2-2	few	TGCGCCAGCAGCGCTGCGGGATATGAGGGGGAGCTGTTTTTT	CASSAAGYEGELFF
TRBV12-3/TRBV12-4	TRBD1	TRBJ2-3	.	TGTGCCAGCAGGACCGGGACAGGGGAAAATACGCAGTATTTT	CASRTGTGENTQYF
TRBV5-6	.	TRBJ2-7	.	TGTGCCAGCAGCTTGGCGTTCGGCTACGAGCAGTACTTC	CASSLAFGYEQYF
TRBV5-4	.	TRBJ2-1	.	TGTGCCAGCAGCCGTGACAGTGTGCAGTTCTTC	CASSRDSVQFF
TRBV4-2	.	TRBJ2-3	.	TGTGCCAGCAGCCCGGCTTGGGTGGTCTTCACAGATACGCAGTATTTT	CASSPAWVVFTDTQYF
TRBV12-3/TRBV12-4	.	TRBJ1-2	many	TGTGCCAGCAGCCGGGGACGTAATTATGGCTACACCTTC	CASSRGRNYGYTF
TRBV20-1	.	TRBJ1-1	many	TGCAGTGCTGGCAGGGGCGTGAACACTGAAGCTTTCTTT	CSAGRGVNTEAFF
TRBV9	TRBD1	TRBJ1-6	.	TGTGCCAGCAGCCGAACAGGGGGCGCGAATAATTCACCCCTCCACTTT	CASSRTGGANNSPLHF
TRBV27	TRBD2	TRBJ2-7	.	TGTGCCAGCAGCACTAGCGGGGGGTGGTACGAGCAGTACTTC	CASSTSGGWYEQYF
TRBV5-5	.	TRBJ2-7	few	TGTGCCAGCAGCTTGTGGACAGCCTACGAGCAGTACTTC	CASSLWTAYEQYF
TRBV28	.	TRBJ1-5	few	TGTGCCAGCAGCCCTCCTATTTACAGGGCCACAAATCAGCCCCAGCATTTT	CASSPPIYRATNQPQHF
TRBV29-1	TRBD1	TRBJ2-5	.	TGCAGCGTTGAACTATACGGACAGGGGGGCCAAGAGACCCAGTACTTC	CSVELYGQGGQETQYF
TRBV29-1	.	TRBJ2-3	few	TGCAGCGTTAATCCTCCCGAGTGGGCAGATACGCAGTATTTT	CSVNPPEWADTQYF
TRBV5-1	TRBD1	TRBJ1-2	few	TGCGCCAGCAGCACCGGGACAGGGGACAACAACTATGGCTACACCTTC	CASSTGTGDNNYGYTF
TRBV6-5	.	TRBJ1-4	.	TGTGCCAGCAGTTATTCGGCAACTAATGAAAAACTGTTTTTT	CASSYSATNEKLFF
TRBV25-1	TRBD2	TRBJ2-1	few	TGTGCCAGCAGTGAATTCGGGCTAGCGGGAGGATCTATCTATGAGCAGTTCTTC	CASSEFGLAGGSIYEQFF
TRBV5-1	TRBD1	TRBJ2-7	.	TGCGCCAGCAGCTTGGCCGACAGGGTAATTGACGAGCAGTACTTC	CASSLADRVIDEQYF
TRBV27	.	TRBJ1-2	.	TGTGCCAGCAGTTCCCCCGGGGGAAGTGGCTACACCTTC	CASSSPGGSGYTF
TRBV7-2	.	TRBJ2-3	few	TGTGCCAGCAGCTCAGGACTATCTCCTGATACGCAGTATTTT	CASSSGLSPDTQYF
TRBV9	TRBD2	TRBJ2-1	few	TGTGCCAGCAGCGTAGACCCTAGCGGTTACAATGAGCAGTTCTTC	CASSVDPSGYNEQFF
TRBV5-1	.	TRBJ2-1	.	TGCGCCAGCAGCTCGGGTATTCTAGCGATTGGCTCCTACAATGAGCAGTTCTTC	CASSSGILAIGSYNEQFF
TRBV5-4	.	TRBJ1-1	few	TGTGCCAGCAGCTATGATTCCAACACTGAAGCTTTCTTT	CASSYDSNTEAFF
TRBV30	.	TRBJ2-3	.	TGTGCCTGGGGAGACTCCTCCTTCACAGATACGCAGTATTTT	CAWGDSSFTDTQYF
TRBV18	TRBD1	TRBJ1-1	.	TGTGCCAGCTCACCCAAGACAGGGTTAAACACTGAAGCTTTCTTT	CASSPKTGLNTEAFF
TRBV20-1	.	TRBJ2-1	.	TGCAGTGCTGGTCGCCCTATGGGCCATGAGCAGTTCTTC	CSAGRPMGHEQFF
TRBV25-1	TRBD2	TRBJ2-7	.	TGTGCCAGACTCCGGATACAAGCGGGGGCTACCGAGCAGTACTTC	CARLRIQAGATEQYF
TRBV12-3/TRBV12-4	.	TRBJ2-3	few	TGTGCCAGCAGTTTTGGGGTCTCAATGGGGATGGATACGCAGTATTTT	CASSFGVSMGMDTQYF
TRBV6-5	.	TRBJ1-5	many	TGTGCCAGCAGTCTACTAAGGAGCAGGGACAATCAGCCCCAGCATTTT	CASSLLRSRDNQPQHF
TRBV16	.	TRBJ1-2	few	TGTGCCAGCAGCCAATCCTCGGGGCCCCCTAACTATGGCTACACCTTC	CASSQSSGPPNYGYTF
TRBV27	.	TRBJ1-6	.	TGTGCCAGCAGACCCGTGGGACATTTCGGGTCACCCCTCCACTTT	CASRPVGHFGSPLHF
TRBV20-1	.	TRBJ2-5	.	TGCAGTGCTCCTAGGGACATCCAAGAGACCCAGTACTTC	CSAPRDIQETQYF
TRBV4-1	TRBD1	TRBJ1-4	.	TGCGCCAGCAGCCAAGAACCCAGCAGGGACGTTCAGGGGGGGTTTAATGAAAAACTGTTTTTT	CASSQEPSRDVQGGFNEKLFF
TRBV25-1	TRBD1	TRBJ2-1	few	TGTGCCAGCAGTGATGTCTACAGGGGTGAGCAGTTCTTC	CASSDVYRGEQFF
TRBV7-9	.	TRBJ1-3	few	TGTGCCAGCAGATTCGTCGAGGGGGGAAACACCATATATTTT	CASRFVEGGNTIYF
TRBV4-1	.	TRBJ1-1	.	TGCGCCAGCAGCATACGACCGAACACTGAAGCTTTCTTT	CASSIRPNTEAFF
TRBV12-3/TRBV12-4	TRBD1	TRBJ1-2	few	TGTGCCAGCAGTACTACGACAGGGAGGAGAAATGGCTACACCTTC	CASSTTTGRRNGYTF
TRBV6-1	.	TRBJ1-2	few	TGTGCCAGCAGGACCGTCTTTGGGGGATGGTATGGCTACACCTTC	CASRTVFGGWYGYTF
TRBV10-3	.	TRBJ2-7	.	TGTGCCATCAGTGCTATAAGCGACGGGCACTACGAGCAGTACTTC	CAISAISDGHYEQYF
TRBV4-3	TRBD2	TRBJ2-7	few	TGCGCCAGCAGCCAAGCTGGCCTAGCGGGAGAGATATACGAGCAGTACTTC	CASSQAGLAGEIYEQYF
TRBV12-3/TRBV12-4	.	TRBJ2-7	few	TGTGCCAGCAGATCCAGGAGACGCTACGAGCAGTACTTC	CASRSRRRYEQYF
TRBV20-1	.	TRBJ1-5	few	TGCAGTGTAAAATTACAGGGACTCGGGAATCAGCCCCAGCATTTT	CSVKLQGLGNQPQHF
TRBV9	.	TRBJ1-3	.	TGTGCCAGCAGCGTAGTTGGAAACACCATATATTTT	CASSVVGNTIYF
TRBV27	.	TRBJ2-7	.	TGTGCCAGCGGCCTAGATTGGGGGGAAAAGTACTTC	CASGLDWGEKYF
TRBV6-2/TRBV6-3	TRBD1	TRBJ1-2	few	TGTGCCAGCAGCGACAGGGGGGACGGCTACACCTTC	CASSDRGDGYTF
TRBV10-3	.	TRBJ2-7	few	TGTGCCATCAGTGAGTCGGGGCGTACTCTCTACGAGCAGTACTTC	CAISESGRTLYEQYF
TRBV12-3/TRBV12-4	TRBD2	TRBJ2-2	many	TGTGCCAGCAGTTTGGGACTAGCGAACACCGGGGAGCTGTTTTTT	CASSLGLANTGELFF
TRBV29-1	TRBD2	TRBJ2-1	once	TGCAGCGTTGAAGATGTGGGGGGGGTTCGGGCCAATGAGCAGTTCTTC	CSVEDVGGVRANEQFF
TRBV5-1	.	TRBJ1-2	few	TGCGCCAGCAGCTTGGTGCCGGGGCAAGTCTATGGCTACACCTTC	CASSLVPGQVYGYTF
TRBV29-1	.	TRBJ1-2	.	TGCAGCGTTGATACGGGGGCAGCCAACTATGGCTACACCTTC	CSVDTGAANYGYTF
TRBV5-1	TRBD2	TRBJ2-5	many	TGCGCCAGCAGCTCACCCACAGAAAAGCGGGGACGAGAGACCCAGTACTTC	CASSSPTEKRGRETQYF
TRBV27	.	TRBJ2-7	.	TGTGCCAGCAGTCCCTCCCCGGGGCTATCCTACGAGCAGTACTTC	CASSPSPGLSYEQYF
TRBV7-2	.	TRBJ2-1	.	TGTGCCAGCAGCTTGGGGGTCAATGAGCAGTTCTTC	CASSLGVNEQFF